These 4 T cell receptor beta chains came from one sample sequenced in a study of cytomegalovirus exposure and HLA in healthy donors (TCRdb year 2017). The library was prepared using the immunoSEQ multiplex PCR assay. What TCRdb holds here is the immuneACCESS table cut down to in-frame rearrangements. Part of the clones is not present; checked against another copy, under half of the missing clones reflect an unresolved V gene, and the others are unexplained. Recorded for this sample are about 75,000 clones; around four fifths of them occurred a single time. The top ten hold about 3% of the sample. Sequencing was carried out using PBMCs. The source of these receptors is a man aged 25-40 years in good health and CMV-seronegative.

This chain links TRBV7-9 with TRBJ1-4; 7 bases are shared with TRBD1. The CDR3 is made up of 10 amino acids. CDR1 is SEHNR and CDR2 is FQNEAQ in the germline V gene (reference sequence). The junction had 3 bases not matched to a gene; V was cut back by 8 bases and J by 12 bases. CDR3 DNA: TGTGCCAGCGGTACAGGGGAACTGTTTTTT. Protein: CASGTGELFF.

The chain carries TRBV4-3 and TRBJ2-3; 10 bases are a match to TRBD2. Per germline, CDR1 LGHNA and CDR2 YSLEER. Trimming at V came to 0 bases and at J to 2 bases, leaving 8 bases not matched to a gene. The CDR3 extends over 18 amino acids. The CDR3 sequence is CASSQDFRTSGNTDTQYF. Written as DNA, the CDR3 is TGCGCCAGCAGCCAAGATTTCCGAACTAGCGGGAACACAGATACGCAGTATTTT.

The CDR3 bases are TGTGCCAGCAGTGAACCCTGGACAGCTGGGGAAAAACTGTTTTTT. Translating it yields CASSEPWTAGEKLFF. This rearrangement joins TRBV6-1 to TRBJ1-4; TRBD1 is a possible D gene (6 bases). The V gene's germline CDR1 is MNHNS and CDR2 SASEGT. The CDR3 is made up of 15 amino acids. The V gene lost 2 bases and the J gene lost 8 bases, with 15 bases spanning the gap.

This sequence joins TRBV7-9 and TRBJ1-5; D might be TRBD1 (6 bases). There are 16 residues in the CDR3. Looked up from germline, CDR1 is SEHNR and CDR2 is FQNEAQ (reference sequence). The V gene lost 1 base and the J gene lost 5 bases, with 15 bases spanning the gap. In DNA form, the CDR3 reads TGTGCCAGCAGCTTAGTTGCGGGGGCGAGGTATCAGCCCCAGCATTTT. Its protein is CASSLVAGARYQPQHF.